This entry describes one TCR beta chain. Libraries were prepared by immunoSEQ multiplex PCR; TCRdb keeps only in-frame clonotypes and omits some of them. The sample carries about 5,900 clones, around 98% recorded once. The length of the CDR3 is 17 residues. V shed 1 base and J shed 5 bases, with 21 bases lying between them. CDR1 and CDR2 from the germline V gene are MDHEN and SYDVKM. The source of the sample is a study of naive CD8 T cells in extremely preterm neonates. This chain uses TRBV28 with TRBJ2-7; the D gene is possibly TRBD2 (6 bases). The sequencing sample was made of naive CD8+ T cells from blood. The origin of this receptor is a human donor in good health. As DNA, the CDR3 is TGTGCCAGCAGTTTATTACCGAGGGCCAGGGAGGCGGACGAGCAGTACTTC. Amino acids: CASSLLPRAREADEQYF. The full variable domain, rest sourced from reference TRBV28 and TRBJ2-7, is DVKVTQSSRYLVKRTGEKVFLECVQDMDHENMFWYRQDPGLGLRLIYFSYDVKMKEKGDIPEGYSVSREKKERFSLILESASTNQTSMYLCASSLLPRAREADEQYFGPGTRLTVT.